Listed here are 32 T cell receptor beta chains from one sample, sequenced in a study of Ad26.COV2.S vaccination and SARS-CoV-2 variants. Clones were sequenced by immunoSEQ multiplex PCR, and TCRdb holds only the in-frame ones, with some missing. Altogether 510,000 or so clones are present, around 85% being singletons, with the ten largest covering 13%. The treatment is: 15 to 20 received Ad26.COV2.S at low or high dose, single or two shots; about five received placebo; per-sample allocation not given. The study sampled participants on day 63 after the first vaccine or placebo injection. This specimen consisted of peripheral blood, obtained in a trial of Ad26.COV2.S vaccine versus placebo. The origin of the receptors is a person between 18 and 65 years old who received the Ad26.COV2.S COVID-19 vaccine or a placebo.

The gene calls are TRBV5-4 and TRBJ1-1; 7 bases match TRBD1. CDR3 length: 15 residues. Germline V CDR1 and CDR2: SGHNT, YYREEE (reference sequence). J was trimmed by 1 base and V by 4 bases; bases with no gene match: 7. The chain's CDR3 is CASSLRTGRNTEAFF. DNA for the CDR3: TGTGCCAGCAGCCTGCGGACAGGCAGGAACACTGAAGCTTTCTTT.

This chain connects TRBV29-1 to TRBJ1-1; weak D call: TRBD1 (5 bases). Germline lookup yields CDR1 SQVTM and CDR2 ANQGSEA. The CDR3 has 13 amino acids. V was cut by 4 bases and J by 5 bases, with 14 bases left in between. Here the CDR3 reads CSVVQVLGTEAFF. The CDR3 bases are TGCAGCGTTGTACAGGTACTGGGGACTGAAGCTTTCTTT. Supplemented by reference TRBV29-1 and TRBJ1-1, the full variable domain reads SAVISQKPSRDICQRGTSLTIQCQVDSQVTMMFWYRQQPGQSLTLIATANQGSEATYESGFVIDKFPISRPNLTFSTLTVSNMSPEDSSIYLCSVVQVLGTEAFFGQGTRLTVV.

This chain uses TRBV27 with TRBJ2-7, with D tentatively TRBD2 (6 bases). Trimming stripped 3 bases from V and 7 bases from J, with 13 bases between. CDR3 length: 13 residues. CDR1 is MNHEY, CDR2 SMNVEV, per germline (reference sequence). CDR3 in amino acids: CASSFLGGWEQYF. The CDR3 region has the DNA TGTGCCAGCAGTTTCCTAGGAGGGTGGGAGCAGTACTTC.

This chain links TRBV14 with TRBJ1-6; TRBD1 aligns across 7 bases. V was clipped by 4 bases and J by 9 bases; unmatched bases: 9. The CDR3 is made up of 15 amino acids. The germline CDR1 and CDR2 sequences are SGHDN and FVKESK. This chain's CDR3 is CASSLKGTASSPLHF. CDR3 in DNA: TGTGCCAGCAGCCTAAAAGGGACAGCCAGTTCACCCCTCCACTTT.

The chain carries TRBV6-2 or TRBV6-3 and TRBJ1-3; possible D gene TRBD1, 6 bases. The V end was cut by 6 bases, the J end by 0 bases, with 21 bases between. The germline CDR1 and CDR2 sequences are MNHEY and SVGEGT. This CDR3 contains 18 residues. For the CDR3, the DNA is TGTGCCAGCAGCCGAGGTCGGGACACGTCCGTCTCTGGAAACACCATATATTTT. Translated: CASSRGRDTSVSGNTIYF.

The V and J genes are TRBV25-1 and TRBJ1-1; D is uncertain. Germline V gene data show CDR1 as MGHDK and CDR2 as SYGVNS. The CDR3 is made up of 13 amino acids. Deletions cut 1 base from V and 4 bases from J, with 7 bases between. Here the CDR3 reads CASSELFRTEAFF. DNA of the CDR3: TGTGCCAGCAGTGAATTATTCCGCACTGAAGCTTTCTTT.

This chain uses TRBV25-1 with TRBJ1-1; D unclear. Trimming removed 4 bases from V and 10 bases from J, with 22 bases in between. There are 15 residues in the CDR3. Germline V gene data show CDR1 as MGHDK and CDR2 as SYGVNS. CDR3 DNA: TGTGCCAGCAGTGCCTCGGTGGTTTCCTCTTACGGAGCTTTCTTT. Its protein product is CASSASVVSSYGAFF. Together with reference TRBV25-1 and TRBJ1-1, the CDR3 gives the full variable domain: EADIYQTPRYLVIGTGKKITLECSQTMGHDKMYWYQQDPGMELHLIHYSYGVNSTEKGDLSSESTVSRIRTEHFPLTLESARPSHTSQYLCASSASVVSSYGAFFGQGTRLTVV.

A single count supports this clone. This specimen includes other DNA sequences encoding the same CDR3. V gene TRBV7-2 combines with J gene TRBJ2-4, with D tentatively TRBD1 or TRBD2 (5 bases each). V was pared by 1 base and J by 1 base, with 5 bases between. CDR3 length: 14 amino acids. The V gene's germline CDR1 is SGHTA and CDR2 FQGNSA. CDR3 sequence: CASSLGGAKNIQYF. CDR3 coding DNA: TGTGCCAGCAGCTTAGGGGGGGCCAAAAACATTCAGTACTTC.

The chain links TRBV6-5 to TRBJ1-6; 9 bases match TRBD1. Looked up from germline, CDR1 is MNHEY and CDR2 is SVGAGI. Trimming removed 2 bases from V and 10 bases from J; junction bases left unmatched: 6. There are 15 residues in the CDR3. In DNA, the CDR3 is TGTGCCAGCAGTTACGGACAGGGGAAAATCTCACCCCTCCACTTT. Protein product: CASSYGQGKISPLHF.

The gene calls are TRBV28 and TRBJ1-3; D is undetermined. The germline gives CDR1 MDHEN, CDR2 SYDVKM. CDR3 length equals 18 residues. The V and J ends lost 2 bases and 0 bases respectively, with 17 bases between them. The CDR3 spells CASSLTGRPGVSGNTIYF. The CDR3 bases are TGTGCCAGCAGTTTAACGGGTCGCCCGGGAGTCTCTGGAAACACCATATATTTT.

CDR3 sequence (DNA): TGTGCCAGCCGACAGGGAGGGAATTCCGGGGAGCTGTTTTTT. It codes for CASRQGGNSGELFF. This chain links TRBV6-6 with TRBJ2-2; tentatively, D is TRBD1 or TRBD2 (7 bases each). The CDR3 length is 14 residues. Trimming took 8 bases from V and 6 from J, leaving 16 bases between them. Looked up from germline, CDR1 is MNHNY and CDR2 is SVGAGI (reference sequence).

CDR3 sequence: CATGRLAGGANEQFF. CDR3 in DNA: TGTGCCACCGGGCGTCTAGCGGGAGGGGCCAATGAGCAGTTCTTC. J is TRBJ2-1 and V is TRBV15; 12 positions match TRBD2. V lost 8 bases to trimming and J lost 6 bases; unmatched junction nucleotides: 8. CDR1 is LNHNV and CDR2 is YYDKDF in the germline V gene (reference sequence). The CDR3 spans 15 residues.

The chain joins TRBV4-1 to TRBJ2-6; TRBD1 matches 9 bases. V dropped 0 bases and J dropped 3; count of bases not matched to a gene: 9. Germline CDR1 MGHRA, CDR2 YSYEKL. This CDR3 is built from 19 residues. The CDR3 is CASSQELGQGIRGANVLTF. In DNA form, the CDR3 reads TGCGCCAGCAGCCAAGAATTGGGACAGGGTATTCGTGGGGCCAACGTCCTGACTTTC.

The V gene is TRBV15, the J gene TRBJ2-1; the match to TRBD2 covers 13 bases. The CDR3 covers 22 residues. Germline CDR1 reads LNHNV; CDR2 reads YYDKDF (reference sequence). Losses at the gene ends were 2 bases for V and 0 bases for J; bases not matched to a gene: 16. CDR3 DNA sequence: TGTGCCACCAGCAGATGGGCGGAGGGACTAGCGGGACTACCGAGCTCCTACAATGAGCAGTTCTTC. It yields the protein CATSRWAEGLAGLPSSYNEQFF.

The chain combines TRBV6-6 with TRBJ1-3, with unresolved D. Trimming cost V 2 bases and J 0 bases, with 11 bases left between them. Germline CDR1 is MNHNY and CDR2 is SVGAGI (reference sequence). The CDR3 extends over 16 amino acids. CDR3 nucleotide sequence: TGTGCCAGCAGTTACCCAAACAGTGTCTCTGGAAACACCATATATTTT. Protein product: CASSYPNSVSGNTIYF.

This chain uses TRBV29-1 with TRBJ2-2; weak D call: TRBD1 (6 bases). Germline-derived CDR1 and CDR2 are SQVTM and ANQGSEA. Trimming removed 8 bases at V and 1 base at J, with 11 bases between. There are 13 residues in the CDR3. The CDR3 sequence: CSTMTGNTGELFF. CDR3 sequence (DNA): TGCAGCACCATGACAGGGAACACCGGGGAGCTGTTTTTT.

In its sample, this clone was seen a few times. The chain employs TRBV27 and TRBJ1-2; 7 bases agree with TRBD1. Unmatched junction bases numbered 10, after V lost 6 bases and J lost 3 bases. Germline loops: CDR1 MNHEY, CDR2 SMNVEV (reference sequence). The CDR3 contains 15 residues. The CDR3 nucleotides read TGTGCCAGCAGCGGATTGACAGGGAGATACTATGGCTACACCTTC. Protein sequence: CASSGLTGRYYGYTF.

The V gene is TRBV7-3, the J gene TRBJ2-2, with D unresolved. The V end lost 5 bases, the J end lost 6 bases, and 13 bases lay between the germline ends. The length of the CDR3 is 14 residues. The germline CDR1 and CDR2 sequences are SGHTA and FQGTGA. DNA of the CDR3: TGTGCCAGCAGCATCGAAGCCCCACCCGGGGAGCTGTTTTTT. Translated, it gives CASSIEAPPGELFF.

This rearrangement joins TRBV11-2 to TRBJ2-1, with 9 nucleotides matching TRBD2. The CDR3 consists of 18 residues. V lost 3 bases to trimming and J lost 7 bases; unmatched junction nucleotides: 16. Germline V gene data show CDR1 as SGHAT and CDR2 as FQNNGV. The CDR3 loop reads CASSLGGVNSGSRNEQFF. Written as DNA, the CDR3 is TGTGCCAGCAGCTTGGGGGGCGTAAATAGCGGGAGTAGGAATGAGCAGTTCTTC.

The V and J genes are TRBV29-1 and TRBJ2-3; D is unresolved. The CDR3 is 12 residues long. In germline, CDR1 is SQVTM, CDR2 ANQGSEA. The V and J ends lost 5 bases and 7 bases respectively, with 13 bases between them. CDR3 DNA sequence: TGCAGCGTTAGACCTAGGTCGTATACGCAGTATTTT. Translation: CSVRPRSYTQYF.

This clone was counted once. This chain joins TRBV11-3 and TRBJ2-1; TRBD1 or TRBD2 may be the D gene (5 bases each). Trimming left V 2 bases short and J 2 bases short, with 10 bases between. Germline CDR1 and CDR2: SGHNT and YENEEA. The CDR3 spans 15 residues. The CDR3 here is CASSLTGLAYNEQFF. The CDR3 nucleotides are TGTGCCAGCAGCTTAACGGGGCTCGCCTACAATGAGCAGTTCTTC.

In DNA, the CDR3 is TGTGCCAGCAGCACTCGGGACCCTAATGAAAAACTGTTTTTT. Its translation: CASSTRDPNEKLFF. The J gene is TRBJ1-4, the V gene TRBV21-1. TRBV21-1 constitutes a pseudogene. This CDR3 has 14 amino acids.

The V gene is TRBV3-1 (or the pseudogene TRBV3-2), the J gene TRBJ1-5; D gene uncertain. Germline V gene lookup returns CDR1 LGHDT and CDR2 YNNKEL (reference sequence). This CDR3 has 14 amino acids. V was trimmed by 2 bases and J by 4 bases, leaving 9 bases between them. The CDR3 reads CASSQRRENQPQHF. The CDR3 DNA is TGTGCCAGCAGCCAACGTAGGGAAAATCAGCCCCAGCATTTT.

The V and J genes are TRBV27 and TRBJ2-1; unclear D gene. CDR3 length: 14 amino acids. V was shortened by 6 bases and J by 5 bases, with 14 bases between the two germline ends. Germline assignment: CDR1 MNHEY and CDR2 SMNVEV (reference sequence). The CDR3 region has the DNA TGTGCCAGCAGCTTCGGAGAGGCGCACAATGAGCAGTTCTTC. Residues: CASSFGEAHNEQFF.

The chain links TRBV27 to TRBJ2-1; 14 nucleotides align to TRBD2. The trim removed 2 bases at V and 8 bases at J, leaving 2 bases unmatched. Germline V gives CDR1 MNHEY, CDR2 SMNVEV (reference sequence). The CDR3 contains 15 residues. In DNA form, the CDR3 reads TGTGCCAGCAGTTTACCGGGACTAGCGGGAGATGAGCAGTTCTTC. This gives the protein CASSLPGLAGDEQFF.

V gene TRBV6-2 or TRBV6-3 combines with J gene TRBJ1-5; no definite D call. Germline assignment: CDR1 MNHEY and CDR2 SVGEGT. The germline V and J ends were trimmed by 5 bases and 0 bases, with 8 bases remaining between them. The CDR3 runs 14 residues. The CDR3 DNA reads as TGTGCCAGCAGTCAGACCTATAGCAATCAGCCCCAGCATTTT. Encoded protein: CASSQTYSNQPQHF.

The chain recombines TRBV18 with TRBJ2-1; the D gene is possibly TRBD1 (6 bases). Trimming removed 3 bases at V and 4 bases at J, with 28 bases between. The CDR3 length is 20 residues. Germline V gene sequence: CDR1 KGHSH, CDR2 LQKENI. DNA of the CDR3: TGTGCCAGCTCACCCCCCGGCAGGGGCCCAGACCCACGCATATACAATGAGCAGTTCTTC. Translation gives CASSPPGRGPDPRIYNEQFF.

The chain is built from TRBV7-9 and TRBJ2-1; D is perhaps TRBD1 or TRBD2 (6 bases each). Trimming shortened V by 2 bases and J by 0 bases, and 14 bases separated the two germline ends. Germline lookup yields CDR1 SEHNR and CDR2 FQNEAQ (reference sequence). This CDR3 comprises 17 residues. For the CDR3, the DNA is TGTGCCAGCAGCTTAATCTCGGGGGCTAGCTCCTACAATGAGCAGTTCTTC. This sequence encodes CASSLISGASSYNEQFF.

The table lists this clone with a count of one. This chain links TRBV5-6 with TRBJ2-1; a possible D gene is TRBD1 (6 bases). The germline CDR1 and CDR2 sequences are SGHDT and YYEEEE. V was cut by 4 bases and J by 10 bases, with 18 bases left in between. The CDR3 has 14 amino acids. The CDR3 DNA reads TGTGCCAGCAGCAGCCGGGGACACGCTCGGGAGCAGTTCTTC. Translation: CASSSRGHAREQFF.

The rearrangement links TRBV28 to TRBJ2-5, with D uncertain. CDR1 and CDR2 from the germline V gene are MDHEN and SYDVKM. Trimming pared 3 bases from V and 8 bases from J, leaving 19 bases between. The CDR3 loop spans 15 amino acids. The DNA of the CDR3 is TGTGCCAGCAGTTTCTTGCAGACTGGGGTTGGAACCCAGTACTTC. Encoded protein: CASSFLQTGVGTQYF.

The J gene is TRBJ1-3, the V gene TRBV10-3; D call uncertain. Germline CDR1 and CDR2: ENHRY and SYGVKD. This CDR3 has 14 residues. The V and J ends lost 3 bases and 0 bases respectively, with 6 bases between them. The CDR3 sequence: CAISERGSGNTIYF. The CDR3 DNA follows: TGTGCCATCAGTGAACGGGGCTCTGGAAACACCATATATTTT.

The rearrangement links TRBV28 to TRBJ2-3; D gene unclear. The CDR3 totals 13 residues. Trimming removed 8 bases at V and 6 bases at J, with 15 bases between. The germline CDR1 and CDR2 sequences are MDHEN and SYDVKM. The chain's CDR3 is CASRYRRVDTQYF. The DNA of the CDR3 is TGTGCCAGCCGCTACCGCCGAGTGGATACGCAGTATTTT. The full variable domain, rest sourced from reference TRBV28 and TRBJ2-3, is DVKVTQSSRYLVKRTGEKVFLECVQDMDHENMFWYRQDPGLGLRLIYFSYDVKMKEKGDIPEGYSVSREKKERFSLILESASTNQTSMYLCASRYRRVDTQYFGPGTRLTVL.